A selection of T cell receptor beta chains follows, all from one sample in a study of blood T cell repertoires in COVID-19. The protocol was immunoSEQ multiplex PCR, while the TCRdb copy is restricted to in-frame clones and leaves out a portion. Of more than 200,000 clones listed, about 90% are singletons. The material sequenced was peripheral blood. The receptor set was obtained from an elderly man with acute or convalescent COVID-19. Both conserved end residues are part of each CDR3. The D gene is left open where the match is weak. Not all rows give a size; the values are once, few, many and, for expanded clones, a class.

cdr3_nt cdr3_aa v_call clone_size j_call d_call
TGTGCCAGCAGTTTGCAGGGAGGGTATGGCTACACCTTC CASSLQGGYGYTF TRBV12-3/TRBV12-4 NA TRBJ1-2 NA
TGTGCCAGCAGCTTAAGGGCAGGGGATAATTCACCCCTCCACTTT CASSLRAGDNSPLHF TRBV11-2 NA TRBJ1-6 NA
TGTGCCAGCAGTGTAACAGGGGATGCAGATACGCAGTATTTT CASSVTGDADTQYF TRBV6-4 NA TRBJ2-3 TRBD1
TGTGCCAGCAGTTCGCATCCGGGACAGGGGAAAGACGAGCAGTACTTC CASSSHPGQGKDEQYF TRBV28 NA TRBJ2-7 TRBD1
TGTGCCAGCAGTTTTACCAGCCGAGGCAGGGAAGGCGAGACCCAGTACTTC CASSFTSRGREGETQYF TRBV28 NA TRBJ2-5 NA
TGCGCCAGCAGCTTGGAGGGGGCTAGGTCCTACGAGCAGTACTTC CASSLEGARSYEQYF TRBV5-1 NA TRBJ2-7 TRBD1
TGTGCCAGCAGCCAACATCGGGGGAACTATGGCTACACCTTC CASSQHRGNYGYTF TRBV14 NA TRBJ1-2 NA
TGTGCCAGCAGCTCCCGGACTAGCGGGAGAAGTTTCCACAATGAGCAGTTCTTC CASSSRTSGRSFHNEQFF TRBV13 NA TRBJ2-1 TRBD2
TGTGCCAGCAGCTACAGGGGGCGAGAGAAAGCTTTCTTT CASSYRGREKAFF TRBV6-6 NA TRBJ1-1 TRBD1
TGTGCCAGCACCGTAGACAGGAACTATGGCTACACCTTC CASTVDRNYGYTF TRBV6-5 NA TRBJ1-2 NA
TGTGCCAGCAGTTACGCAGGGAAAAGTTCACCCCTCCACTTT CASSYAGKSSPLHF TRBV6-6 NA TRBJ1-6 NA
TGTGCCAGCAGCTGGGACAGAGACTACGAGCAGTACTTC CASSWDRDYEQYF TRBV6-5 NA TRBJ2-7 TRBD1
TGTGCCAGCAGCACAAGGGCTAGCGGGACCTTGGAGCAGTACTTC CASSTRASGTLEQYF TRBV13 NA TRBJ2-7 TRBD2
TGTGCCAGCAGTTACATTGGGGGCAGAAGTGAGACCCAGTACTTC CASSYIGGRSETQYF TRBV6-2/TRBV6-3 NA TRBJ2-5 NA
TGCGCCAGCAGCTTGTCGCAGGGTGCTGAAGCTTTCTTT CASSLSQGAEAFF TRBV5-1 NA TRBJ1-1 NA
TGTGCCAGTAGTATAGATCGGGGAATCGGGCGTTTTAGCAATCAGCCCCAGCATTTT CASSIDRGIGRFSNQPQHF TRBV19 few TRBJ1-5 NA
TGTGCCAGCAGTTACTCCCGGGACAGTAGCACAGATACGCAGTATTTT CASSYSRDSSTDTQYF TRBV6-5 NA TRBJ2-3 TRBD1
TGTGCCAGCAGTCACCGGGACAGGGGGTCTGGAAACACCATATATTTT CASSHRDRGSGNTIYF TRBV27 NA TRBJ1-3 TRBD1
TGTGCCAGCAGTAAGACAGTCCAAGAGACCCAGTACTTC CASSKTVQETQYF TRBV6-5 NA TRBJ2-5 NA
TGTGCCAGCAGTTACACTCTGATAGCGGGGGGCGACACAGATACGCAGTATTTT CASSYTLIAGGDTDTQYF TRBV6-2/TRBV6-3 NA TRBJ2-3 TRBD2
TGTGCCAGCAGTACTCCAGAGGGAAGGTCACCCCTCCACTTT CASSTPEGRSPLHF TRBV2 NA TRBJ1-6 NA
TGTGCCAGCAGCACGGGACTAGCGGGAGAATTAGGGGAGCTGTTTTTT CASSTGLAGELGELFF TRBV7-2 NA TRBJ2-2 TRBD2
TGTGCCAGCAGCGACAGGGCTAACTATGGCTACACCTTC CASSDRANYGYTF TRBV5-5 NA TRBJ1-2 TRBD1
TGTGCCAGTAGTAAACCGGGACAGCAACCCTATGGCTACACCTTC CASSKPGQQPYGYTF TRBV19 NA TRBJ1-2 TRBD1
TGTGCCAGCAGTTACGACAGGTCTGGAAACACCATATATTTT CASSYDRSGNTIYF TRBV6-6 NA TRBJ1-3 NA
TGTGCCAGCAGCTTGGGGCATAACACTGAAGCTTTCTTT CASSLGHNTEAFF TRBV11-1 few TRBJ1-1 NA